The TCR beta chain under discussion was sequenced for a study of blood T cell repertoires in COVID-19 (dated by TCRdb to the early 2020s). Study-level background: Collaborator samples came from the United States, Italy and Spain and covered acute and convalescent phases of COVID-19. The material from the prospective study consisted of cDNA or gDNA derived from T cells, B-cell-depleted T cells, or PBMCs. A de-identified subject ID, COVID-19 status, age in years and sex were almost always included in the sample metadata. Samples came from the ongoing ImmuneRACE study (first 160 participants) plus 1,254 subjects from 6 global collaborators. The repertoires were released in a freely available public database intended as a resource for research on the immune response to SARS-CoV-2. Subjects who had been exposed to COVID-19, were actively infected with it, or had recovered from it provided the deeply sampled blood TCRbeta repertoires that made up the dataset. Where available, HLA class I and class II types were obtained from metadata supplied by the sample provider rather than from assay-based typing. The investigation overall reported the following: The quantity of clinical and demographic metadata differed by source and by participant and was supplied without curation.

V loses 4 bases, J loses 4 bases, and the germline ends lie 12 bases apart. As encoded in the germline V gene, CDR1 is SGHTS while CDR2 is YDEGEE. The cysteine opens and the phenylalanine closes a CDR3 of 14 amino acids. Just the 42-base CDR3 DNA is kept, in frame starting at base 1. This clone appeared a few times. The specificity of this receptor is unknown. Qualities for individual bases were not recorded, and no much larger clone is one base off. TCRbeta CDR3 regions were amplified from genomic DNA by means of the immunoSEQ Assay, a bias-controlled multiplex PCR. The study's processing was this. The number of nucleated cells in each sample was estimated from the amplification of reference gene primers within the assay. To quantify the absolute abundance of each unique TCRbeta CDR3 rearrangement, sequence reads were collapsed and filtered. For each sample, productive Simpson clonality was calculated as the square root of Simpson's diversity index across productive rearrangements. TCRdb took this table from immuneACCESS and kept in-frame rearrangements with V and J called. Such tables lack part of the clones; where checked against another copy, unresolved V genes explain under half of the gap, and the rest is unexplained. The D gene and trimming were derived from the DNA, and the V and J assignments and clone size from that table. Across this sample there are roughly 64,000 clones, with under 80% seen only once. The ten largest clonotypes hold about half of the sample.

Participants in the prospective study were enrolled through a virtual design, were aged roughly 18 to 100 years, and lived in some 24 United States geographic areas. In the prospective study, participants were assigned to cohorts based on the clinical history participants reported in a screening survey and a study questionnaire. Exposed participants had been in contact, within 2 weeks of entering the study, with a person who had a PCR-confirmed or clinician-diagnosed case of COVID-19. In the prospective study, whole blood, serum and a nasopharyngeal or oropharyngeal swab were collected from each participant by mobile phlebotomists. Additional blood draws and questionnaires over an approximately 2-month period could optionally be provided by prospective study participants. Blood samples from the prospective study were shipped frozen or at room temperature prior to DNA extraction.

The sequencing input was PBMCs or T cells enriched from blood (not recorded which). Rearrangement joined TRBV5-8 to TRBJ1-3, with an unclear D gene assignment. The TCR was taken from an older woman who had been exposed to COVID-19. The CDR3 protein: CASSPQFYGNTIYF. Read as DNA, the sequence is TGTGCCAGCAGCCCCCAGTTTTACGGAAACACCATATATTTT.